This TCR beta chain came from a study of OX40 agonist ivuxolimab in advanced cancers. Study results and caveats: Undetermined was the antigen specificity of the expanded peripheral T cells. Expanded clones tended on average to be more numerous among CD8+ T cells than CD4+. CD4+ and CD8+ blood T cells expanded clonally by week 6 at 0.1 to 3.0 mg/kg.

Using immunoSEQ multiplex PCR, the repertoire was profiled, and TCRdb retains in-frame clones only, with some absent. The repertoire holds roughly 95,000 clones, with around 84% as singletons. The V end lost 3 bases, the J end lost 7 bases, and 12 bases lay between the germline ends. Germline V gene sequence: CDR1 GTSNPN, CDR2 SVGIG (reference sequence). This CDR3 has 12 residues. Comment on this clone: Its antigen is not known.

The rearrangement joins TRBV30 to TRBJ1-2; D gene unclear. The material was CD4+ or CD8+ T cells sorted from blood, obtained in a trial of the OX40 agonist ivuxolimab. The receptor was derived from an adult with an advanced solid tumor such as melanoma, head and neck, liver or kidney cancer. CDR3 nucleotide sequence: TGTGCCTGGAGCCTTCCGTGGGCTGGCTACACCTTC. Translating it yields CAWSLPWAGYTF.